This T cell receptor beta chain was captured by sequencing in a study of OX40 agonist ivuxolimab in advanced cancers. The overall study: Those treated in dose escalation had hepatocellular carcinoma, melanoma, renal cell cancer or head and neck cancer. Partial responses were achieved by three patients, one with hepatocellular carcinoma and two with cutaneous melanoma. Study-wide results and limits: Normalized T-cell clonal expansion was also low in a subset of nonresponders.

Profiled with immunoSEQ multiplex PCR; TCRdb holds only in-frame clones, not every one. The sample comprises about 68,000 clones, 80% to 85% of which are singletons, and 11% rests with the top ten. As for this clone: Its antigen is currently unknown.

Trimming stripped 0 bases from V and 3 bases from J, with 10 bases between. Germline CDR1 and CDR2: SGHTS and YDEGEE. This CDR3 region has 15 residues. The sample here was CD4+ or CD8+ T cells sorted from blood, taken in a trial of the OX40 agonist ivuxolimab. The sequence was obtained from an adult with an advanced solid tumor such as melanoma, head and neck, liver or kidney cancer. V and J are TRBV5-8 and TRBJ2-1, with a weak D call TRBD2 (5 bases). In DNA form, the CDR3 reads TGTGCCAGCAGCTTGGTCGGGGTTATCTACAATGAGCAGTTCTTC. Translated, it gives CASSLVGVIYNEQFF.